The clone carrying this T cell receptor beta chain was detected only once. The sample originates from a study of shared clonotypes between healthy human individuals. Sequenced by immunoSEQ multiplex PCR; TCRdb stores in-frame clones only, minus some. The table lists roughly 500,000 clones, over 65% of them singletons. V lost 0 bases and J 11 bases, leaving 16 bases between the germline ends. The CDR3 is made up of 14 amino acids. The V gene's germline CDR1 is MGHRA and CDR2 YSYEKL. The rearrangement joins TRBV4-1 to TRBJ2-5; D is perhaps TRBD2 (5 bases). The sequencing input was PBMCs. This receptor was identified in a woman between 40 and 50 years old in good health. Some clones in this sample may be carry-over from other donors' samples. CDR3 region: CASSQERVGRRQYF. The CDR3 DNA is TGCGCCAGCAGCCAAGAGCGGGTGGGCCGACGGCAGTACTTC.